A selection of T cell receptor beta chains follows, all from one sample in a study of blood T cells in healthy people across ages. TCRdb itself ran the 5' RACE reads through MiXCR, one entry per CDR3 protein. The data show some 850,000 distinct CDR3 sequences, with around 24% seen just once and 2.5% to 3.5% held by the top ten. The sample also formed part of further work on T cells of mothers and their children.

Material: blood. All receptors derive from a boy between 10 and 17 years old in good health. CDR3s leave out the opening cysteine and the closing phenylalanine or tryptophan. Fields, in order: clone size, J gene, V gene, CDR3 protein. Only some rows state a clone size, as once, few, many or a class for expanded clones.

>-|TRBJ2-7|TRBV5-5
ASSLALSYEQH
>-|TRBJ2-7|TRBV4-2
ASSQGALAGDYEQY
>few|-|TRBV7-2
ASSQDRVRDNEQF
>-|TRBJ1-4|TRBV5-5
ASSPTRQGFDEKLF
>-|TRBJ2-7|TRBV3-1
ASSQDRGRTYEQY
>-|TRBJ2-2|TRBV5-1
ASNRDNGELF
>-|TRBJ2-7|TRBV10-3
ALRTLNSYEQY
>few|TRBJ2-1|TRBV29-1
SVSRVVSNEQF
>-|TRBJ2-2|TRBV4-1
ASSQVTDGELF
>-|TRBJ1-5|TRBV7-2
ASSETGQLNQPQH
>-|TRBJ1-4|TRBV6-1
ASSRQSLTEKLF
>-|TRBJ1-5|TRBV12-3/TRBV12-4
ASREGTGYQPQH
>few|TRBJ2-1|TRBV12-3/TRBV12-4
ASSLQDEQF
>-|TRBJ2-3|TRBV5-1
ASSAQSERSTDTQY
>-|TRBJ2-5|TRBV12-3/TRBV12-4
ASTTSGGPGETQY
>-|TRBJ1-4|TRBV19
ASGQVGATNEKLF
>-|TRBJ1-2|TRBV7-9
ASNQINRDGYT
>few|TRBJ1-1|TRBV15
ATSRDNGDTEAF
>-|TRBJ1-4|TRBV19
ASRGREEKLF
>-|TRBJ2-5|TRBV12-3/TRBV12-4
ASRGGTAARAQY
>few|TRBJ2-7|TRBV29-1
SVESPAPGYEQY
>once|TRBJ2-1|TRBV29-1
SGEHTNYNEQF
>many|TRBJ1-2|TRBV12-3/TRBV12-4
ASSFGTGYGYT
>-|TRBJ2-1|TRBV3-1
ASSQDPRDNEQF
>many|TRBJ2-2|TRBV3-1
ASSPYTGELF
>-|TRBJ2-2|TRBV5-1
ASSFQAGERAGELF
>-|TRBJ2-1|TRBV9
ASSVEVGVGTYNEQF
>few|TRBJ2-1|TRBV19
ASSPPPGGFYNEQF
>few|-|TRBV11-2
AGSRRLAGHNEQF